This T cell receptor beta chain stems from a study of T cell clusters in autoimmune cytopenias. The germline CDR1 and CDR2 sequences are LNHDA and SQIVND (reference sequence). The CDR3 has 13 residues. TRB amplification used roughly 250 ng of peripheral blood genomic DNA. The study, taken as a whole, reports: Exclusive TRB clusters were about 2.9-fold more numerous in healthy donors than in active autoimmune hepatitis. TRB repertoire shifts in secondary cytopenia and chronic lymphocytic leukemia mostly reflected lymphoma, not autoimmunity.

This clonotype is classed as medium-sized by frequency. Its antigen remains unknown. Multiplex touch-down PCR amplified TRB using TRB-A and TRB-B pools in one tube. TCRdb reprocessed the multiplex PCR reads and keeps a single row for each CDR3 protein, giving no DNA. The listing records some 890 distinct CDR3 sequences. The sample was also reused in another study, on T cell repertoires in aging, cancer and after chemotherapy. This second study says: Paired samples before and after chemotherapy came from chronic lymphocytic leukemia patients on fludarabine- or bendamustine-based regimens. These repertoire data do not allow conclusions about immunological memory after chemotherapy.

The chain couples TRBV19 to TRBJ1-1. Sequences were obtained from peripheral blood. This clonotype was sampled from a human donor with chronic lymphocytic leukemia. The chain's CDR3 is CASRKGGRAEAFF.